The 29 T cell receptor beta chains given below trace back to one sample, sequenced in a study of CD8 T cells in ankylosing spondylitis. TCRdb fed the 5' RACE reads into MiXCR, producing one record per CDR3 protein. The table lists 230,000 or so distinct CDR3 sequences, 24% of them singletons. Sequencing used blood, either unsorted or a sorted T cell fraction (not recorded which). These receptors were obtained from a male donor with ankylosing spondylitis or in good health (not recorded which).

This clonotype was observed many times. V gene TRBV20-1 combines with J gene TRBJ1-1; D gene uncertain. The CDR3 is made up of 13 amino acids. V was clipped by 5 bases and J by 3 bases, with 13 bases between them. Looked up from germline, CDR1 is DFQATT and CDR2 is SNEGSKA (reference sequence). The CDR3 DNA is TGCAGTGCTTTCCCCACCCTCTACACTGAAGCTTTCTTT. Translation gives CSAFPTLYTEAFF.

The table lists this clonotype with a count of one. The rearrangement uses TRBV20-1 and TRBJ2-7, with 9 bases identical to TRBD2. V shed 6 bases, J shed 7 bases, and the junction held 16 bases outside the gene matches. Germline CDR1 and CDR2: DFQATT and SNEGSKA (reference sequence). The CDR3 extends over 15 amino acids. DNA of the CDR3: TGCAGTGCACCCGACAGCGGGGGGCTCTACGGGGAGCAGTACTTC. It specifies CSAPDSGGLYGEQYF.

The sample holds many counts of this clonotype. V gene TRBV20-1 combines with J gene TRBJ2-7; D uncertain. This CDR3 is built from 13 residues. In germline, CDR1 is DFQATT, CDR2 SNEGSKA (reference sequence). The V and J ends lost 6 bases and 0 bases respectively, with 12 bases between them. Written as DNA, the CDR3 is TGCAGTGCCCCGGCCCAGAGCTCCTACGAGCAGTACTTC. Translation gives CSAPAQSSYEQYF.

This clonotype was recorded a few times. The rearrangement links TRBV20-1 to TRBJ1-1, with D possibly matching TRBD1 (5 bases). Trimming took 3 bases from V and 4 from J, leaving 9 bases between them. The length of the CDR3 is 12 residues. Germline V lookup: CDR1 DFQATT, CDR2 SNEGSKA (reference sequence). CDR3 nucleotide sequence: TGCAGTGCTAGTAGGGGCCCCACTGAAGCTTTCTTT. Translated, it gives CSASRGPTEAFF.

This clonotype occurred many times. V gene TRBV20-1 combines with J gene TRBJ2-7, with D hard to call. CDR1 is DFQATT and CDR2 is SNEGSKA in the germline V gene (reference sequence). Trimming removed 3 bases at V and 7 bases at J, with 10 bases between. This CDR3 is built from 11 residues. Here the CDR3 reads CSARPANEQYF. The CDR3 DNA reads TGCAGTGCTAGGCCAGCTAATGAGCAGTACTTC.

This clonotype appeared many times. The chain recombines TRBV29-1 with TRBJ2-3, with unresolved D. From germline, CDR1 is SQVTM and CDR2 ANQGSEA. The length of the CDR3 is 12 residues. Trimming removed 4 bases from V and 0 bases from J, with 5 bases in between. The DNA for the CDR3 is TGCAGCGTTGGACATAGCACAGATACGCAGTATTTT. The encoded protein is CSVGHSTDTQYF.

This chain links TRBV20-1 with TRBJ2-3; 8 nucleotides align to TRBD2. The CDR3 length is 15 residues. Germline V lookup: CDR1 DFQATT, CDR2 SNEGSKA (reference sequence). Trimming took 6 bases from V and 3 from J; bases not matched to a gene: 11. CDR3 residues: CSASGSSGVTDTQYF. The CDR3, as DNA: TGCAGTGCCTCGGGAAGTAGCGGGGTGACAGATACGCAGTATTTT.

The chain uses TRBV24-1 and TRBJ2-7, with D perhaps assigned TRBD1 or TRBD2 (5 bases each). There are 14 residues in the CDR3. Germline-derived CDR1 and CDR2 are KGHDR and SFDVKD. Between the trimmed V and J ends, which lost 7 bases and 5 bases, there was a span of 17 bases. CDR3 region: CATSGDPSADEQYF. The CDR3 nucleotides read TGTGCCACCAGCGGGGACCCCTCGGCGGACGAGCAGTACTTC.

This clonotype was counted at least ten times. This CDR3 reads CSARDGGAGGVGTDTQYF. The CDR3 nucleotides are TGCAGTGCTAGAGATGGAGGAGCGGGGGGAGTAGGCACAGATACGCAGTATTTT. The rearrangement joins TRBV20-1 to TRBJ2-3; 9 nucleotides agree with TRBD2. V trimming: 0 bases; J trimming: 1 base; junction bases outside the gene matches: 11. There are 18 residues in the CDR3. Looked up from germline, CDR1 is DFQATT and CDR2 is SNEGSKA (reference sequence).

This clonotype was counted between two and nine times. This rearrangement joins TRBV3-1 to TRBJ2-1; 7 nucleotides agree with TRBD2. The CDR3 spans 15 residues. Germline CDR1 reads LGHDT; CDR2 reads YNNKEL (reference sequence). Unmatched junction bases numbered 9, after V lost 2 bases and J lost 8 bases. Written as DNA, the CDR3 is TGTGCCAGCAGCCAACCTACCACTAGCGTCGATGAGCAGTTCTTC. Amino acid sequence: CASSQPTTSVDEQFF.

In DNA, the CDR3 is TGTGCCAGCAGTTACTCGACTAGCGGGGGCCAAAGCACAGATACGCAGTATTTT. Its protein product is CASSYSTSGGQSTDTQYF. This chain links TRBV6-8 with TRBJ2-3; TRBD2 agrees at 12 bases. Germline trimming cut 0 bases from V and 0 bases from J; bases unmatched to any gene: 4. Per germline, CDR1 MNHGY and CDR2 SAAAGT. The CDR3 is 18 residues long.

The gene calls are TRBV10-3 and TRBJ2-2; no clear D. The CDR3 consists of 14 residues. Trimming took 5 bases from V and 0 from J, leaving 7 bases between them. Germline CDR1 reads ENHRY; CDR2 reads SYGVKD. CDR3 sequence: CAISTRSNTGELFF. CDR3 bases: TGTGCCATCAGTACGAGATCGAACACCGGGGAGCTGTTTTTT.

The J gene is TRBJ1-2, the V gene TRBV29-1; D is ambiguous. CDR1 is SQVTM and CDR2 is ANQGSEA in the germline V gene. The ends were cut back, 5 bases at V and 1 base at J, with 8 bases in the middle. CDR3 length: 12 residues. Here the CDR3 DNA reads TGCAGCGTTAGGCCGGATAACTATGGCTACACCTTC. It encodes CSVRPDNYGYTF. The full variable domain, with the rest looked up from reference TRBV29-1 and TRBJ1-2, is SAVISQKPSRDICQRGTSLTIQCQVDSQVTMMFWYRQQPGQSLTLIATANQGSEATYESGFVIDKFPISRPNLTFSTLTVSNMSPEDSSIYLCSVRPDNYGYTFGSGTRLTVV.

This chain uses TRBV12-3 or TRBV12-4 with TRBJ2-7; maybe TRBD1 (5 bases). This CDR3 contains 15 residues. Trimming cost V 2 bases and J 2 bases, with 13 bases left between them. CDR3 sequence (DNA): TGTGCCAGCAGTTTACGGCTGCAGGGTCCCTACGAGCAGTACTTC. Translated: CASSLRLQGPYEQYF.

Only a few counts were recorded for this clonotype. This chain joins TRBV5-6 and TRBJ2-3, with no clear D. Germline V gene sequence: CDR1 SGHDT, CDR2 YYEEEE. This CDR3 region has 12 residues. V was shortened by 4 bases and J by 1 base, with 4 bases between the two germline ends. The CDR3 sequence: CASSVGTDTQYF. The CDR3 DNA is TGTGCCAGCAGCGTAGGCACAGATACGCAGTATTTT.

The chain links TRBV15 to TRBJ2-5, with D possibly being TRBD1 or TRBD2 (5 bases each). CDR3 size: 14 residues. The germline CDR1 and CDR2 sequences are LNHNV and YYDKDF (reference sequence). V lost 1 base and J 8 bases, leaving 14 bases between the germline ends. CDR3 sequence reads: CATSRGGNPATQYF. Written as DNA, the CDR3 is TGTGCCACCAGCAGAGGGGGGAACCCCGCTACCCAGTACTTC.

This clonotype was detected only a few times. The chain couples TRBV10-3 to TRBJ2-5; D uncertain. V lost 2 bases, J lost 0 bases, and 4 bases lay in between. CDR1 is ENHRY and CDR2 is SYGVKD in the germline V gene. The CDR3 consists of 13 residues. CDR3 region: CAISEGHQETQYF. CDR3 in DNA: TGTGCCATCAGTGAGGGGCACCAAGAGACCCAGTACTTC.

The chain couples TRBV7-6 to TRBJ2-7; no firm D call. The CDR3 covers 13 residues. The V end was cut by 6 bases, the J end by 3 bases, with 12 bases between. CDR1 is SGHVS and CDR2 is FNYEAQ in the germline V gene. The CDR3 is CASSPDVFYEQYF. CDR3 DNA sequence: TGTGCCAGCAGTCCCGACGTTTTCTACGAGCAGTACTTC.

This clonotype is a singleton in its sample. The chain carries TRBV6-1 and TRBJ2-1; the match to TRBD2 covers 15 bases. CDR1 is MNHNS and CDR2 is SASEGT in the germline V gene. The junction had 10 bases not matched to a gene; V was cut back by 6 bases and J by 10 bases. The CDR3 length is 16 residues. The CDR3 DNA follows: TGTGCCAGCAGCAGCGCGGGACTAGCGGGGGGAGGGGAGCAGTTCTTC. Its protein is CASSSAGLAGGGEQFF.

This clonotype was recorded many times. The chain carries TRBV4-2 and TRBJ1-6; a possible D gene is TRBD1 (6 bases). From germline, CDR1 is LGHNA and CDR2 YNFKEQ. The CDR3 sequence is 17 residues long. V shed 0 bases and J shed 7 bases, with 16 bases lying between them. As DNA, the CDR3 is TGTGCCAGCAGCCAAGAATTGACAGGCGGGGTAAATTCACCCCTCCACTTT. Translated, it gives CASSQELTGGVNSPLHF.

Worth noting for this clonotype: With a much larger clone just one base away, this may be a read error. The rearrangement links TRBV12-3 or TRBV12-4 to TRBJ2-7; TRBD1 matches 7 bases. This CDR3 has 12 residues. The CDR3 DNA follows: TGTGCCAGCTGTTTAGACAGGGACGAGCAGTACTTC. Amino acid sequence: CASCLDRDEQYF.

This clonotype appeared a few times. DNA for the CDR3: TGTGCCAGCAGTTTATTCCGTCCCGCCCAGGCAGGTTACAATGAGCAGTTCTTC. Protein product: CASSLFRPAQAGYNEQFF. The chain has TRBV28 and TRBJ2-1, with D hard to call. The CDR3 consists of 18 residues. Trimming took off 1 base at V and 4 bases at J, with 20 bases between the two ends. Germline assignment: CDR1 MDHEN and CDR2 SYDVKM.

V gene TRBV20-1 combines with J gene TRBJ2-1; D is possibly TRBD2 (5 bases). V lost 1 base and J 1 base, leaving 8 bases between the germline ends. Germline CDR1 reads DFQATT; CDR2 reads SNEGSKA (reference sequence). This CDR3 has 14 amino acids. The CDR3 region has the DNA TGCAGTGCTAGAGCGGGAAGTTCCTACAATGAGCAGTTCTTC. As protein: CSARAGSSYNEQFF.

This clonotype showed up just a few times. V usage is TRBV20-1 and J usage is TRBJ2-3, with 9 bases lining up with TRBD1. V shed 5 bases, J shed 2 bases, and the junction held 11 bases outside the gene matches. Germline CDR1 reads DFQATT; CDR2 reads SNEGSKA (reference sequence). The length of the CDR3 is 16 residues. DNA for the CDR3: TGCAGTGCTCCCGCAGGACAGGGGATTTACACAGATACGCAGTATTTT. It yields the protein CSAPAGQGIYTDTQYF.

This sequence joins TRBV20-1 and TRBJ1-1; TRBD1 matches 7 bases. The CDR3 covers 13 residues. The V segment lost 4 bases and the J segment 5 bases; nucleotides outside the gene matches: 7. Germline loops: CDR1 DFQATT, CDR2 SNEGSKA (reference sequence). In DNA form, the CDR3 reads TGCAGTGCTAATCGACAGGGTCTGACTGAAGCTTTCTTT. This sequence encodes CSANRQGLTEAFF.

This clonotype was seen only a few times. The J gene is TRBJ1-2, the V gene TRBV9; D possibly corresponds to TRBD1 (6 bases). Trimming took off 4 bases at V and 8 bases at J, with 15 bases between the two ends. Per germline, CDR1 SGDLS and CDR2 YYNGEE. The CDR3 is 13 residues long. The CDR3 coding sequence is TGTGCCAGCAGCATGCGGGGGGCGAGCGGCTACACCTTC. This gives the protein CASSMRGASGYTF.

This clonotype came up many times. This chain connects TRBV5-1 to TRBJ1-6; the match to TRBD1 covers 7 bases. The CDR3 runs to 15 residues. The germline CDR1 and CDR2 sequences are SGHRS and YFSETQ. J gave up 0 bases and V 4 bases, and 1 base lay outside the gene matches. The CDR3 nucleotides are TGCGCCAGCAGCGGGGACAGCTCCTATAATTCACCCCTCCACTTT. It codes for CASSGDSSYNSPLHF.

This clonotype was seen only a few times. This sequence joins TRBV20-1 and TRBJ2-5; weak D call: TRBD1 (6 bases). V was shortened by 6 bases and J by 4 bases, with 15 bases between the two germline ends. This CDR3 has 13 residues. CDR1 is DFQATT, CDR2 SNEGSKA, per germline (reference sequence). The CDR3 spells CSATLQGRETQYF. Written as DNA, the CDR3 is TGCAGTGCAACCCTACAGGGTCGAGAGACCCAGTACTTC.

Many counts were recorded for this clonotype. The chain uses TRBV27 and TRBJ2-3; 9 bases agree with TRBD2. Germline V CDR1 and CDR2: MNHEY, SMNVEV (reference sequence). This CDR3 has 15 residues. Trimming took 0 bases from V and 3 from J; bases not matched to a gene: 1. The CDR3 coding sequence is TGTGCCAGCAGTTTATCTAGCGGGGGTACAGATACGCAGTATTTT. Its protein is CASSLSSGGTDTQYF.